This is a list of T cell receptor beta chains from one sample in a study of radiotherapy plus CTLA-4 blockade in lung cancer. Method: immunoSEQ multiplex PCR; TCRdb's copy keeps in-frame clones and lacks some. The sample carries more than 55,000 clones, about three quarters recorded once. Sequenced here: peripheral blood, sampled from a patient treated with radiotherapy plus ipilimumab. These receptors were taken from a human donor with non-small cell lung cancer who had a partial response to radiotherapy plus ipilimumab. Each CDR3 is given with its conserved first and last residue. A D gene is named only where the DNA matches it firmly. Rows may omit the clone size; those that give it use once, few, many or a size class.

abundance	d_gene	j_gene	v_gene	CDR3aa	CDR3nt
NA	TRBD2	TRBJ2-1	TRBV7-6	CASSFSGRLAGGDEQFF	TGTGCCAGCAGCTTCAGTGGTCGACTAGCGGGAGGGGATGAGCAGTTCTTC
once	NA	TRBJ1-2	TRBV11-2	CASSSATGVYYGYTF	TGTGCCAGCAGCTCCGCAACCGGGGTATACTATGGCTACACCTTC
NA	TRBD1	TRBJ2-4	TRBV27	CASSGQELAKNIQYF	TGTGCCAGTTCGGGACAGGAGCTAGCCAAAAACATTCAGTACTTC
few	TRBD1	TRBJ2-1	TRBV9	CASSAWDRGPYNEQFF	TGTGCCAGCAGCGCCTGGGACAGGGGGCCCTACAATGAGCAGTTCTTC
NA	NA	TRBJ2-5	TRBV6-5	CASSYAGARQETQYF	TGTGCCAGCAGTTACGCGGGGGCCCGCCAAGAGACCCAGTACTTC
NA	NA	TRBJ1-1	TRBV10-1	CASSESGGTEAFF	TGCGCCAGCAGTGAGTCTGGAGGGACTGAAGCTTTCTTT
NA	NA	TRBJ2-7	TRBV5-6	CASSLAGIYEQYF	TGTGCCAGCAGCTTAGCAGGGATTTACGAGCAGTACTTC
NA	NA	TRBJ2-7	TRBV7-2	CASSLEGTLLGEQYF	TGTGCCAGCAGCTTAGAGGGGACACTGTTAGGGGAGCAGTACTTC
NA	NA	TRBJ1-2	TRBV21-1	CASSLGGTGGRSNYGYTF	TGTGCCAGCAGCTTGGGGGGGACAGGGGGGAGGAGTAACTATGGCTACACCTTC
NA	NA	TRBJ1-1	TRBV30	CAWSVRVIAFF	TGTGCCTGGAGTGTTCGAGTGATTGCTTTCTTT
once	NA	TRBJ1-1	TRBV29-1	CSVDLGARTEAFF	TGCAGCGTTGATCTGGGGGCTCGCACTGAAGCTTTCTTT
NA	NA	TRBJ2-7	TRBV29-1	CSVLGGGYEQYF	TGCAGCGTCCTGGGGGGTGGTTACGAGCAGTACTTC
NA	NA	TRBJ2-5	TRBV5-4	CASSGMRGVQETQYF	TGTGCCAGCAGCGGCATGCGGGGTGTCCAAGAGACCCAGTACTTC
once	NA	TRBJ2-3	TRBV5-1	CASSLGRGPDTQYF	TGCGCCAGCAGCTTGGGCCGAGGGCCAGATACGCAGTATTTT
NA	NA	TRBJ2-7	TRBV9	CASSPGTSTYEQYF	TGTGCCAGCAGCCCCGGGACATCAACCTACGAGCAGTACTTC
NA	TRBD2	TRBJ2-1	TRBV7-7	CASSAGLAGGVSYNEQFF	TGTGCCAGCAGCGCTGGACTAGCGGGGGGAGTCTCCTACAATGAGCAGTTCTTC
NA	NA	TRBJ2-5	TRBV1	CTSSKGGPRETQYF	TGCACCAGCAGCAAAGGGGGGCCAAGGGAGACCCAGTACTTC